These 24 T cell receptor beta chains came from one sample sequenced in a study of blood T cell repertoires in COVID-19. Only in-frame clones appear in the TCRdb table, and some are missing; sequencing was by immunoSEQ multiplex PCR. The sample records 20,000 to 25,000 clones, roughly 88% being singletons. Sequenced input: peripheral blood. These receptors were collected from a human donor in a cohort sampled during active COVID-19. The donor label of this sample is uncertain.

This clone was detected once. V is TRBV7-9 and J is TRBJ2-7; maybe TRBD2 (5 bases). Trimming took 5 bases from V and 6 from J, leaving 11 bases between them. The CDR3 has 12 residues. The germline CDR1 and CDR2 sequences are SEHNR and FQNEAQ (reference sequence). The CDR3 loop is CASSPDGGEQYF. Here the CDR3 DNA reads TGTGCCAGCAGCCCTGACGGAGGCGAGCAGTACTTC.

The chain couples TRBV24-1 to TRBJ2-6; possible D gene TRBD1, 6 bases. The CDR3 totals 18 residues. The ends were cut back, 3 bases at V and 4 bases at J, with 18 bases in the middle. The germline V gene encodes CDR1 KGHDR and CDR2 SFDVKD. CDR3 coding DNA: TGTGCCACCAGTGATGCTAGAGCAGGGGCCCTGGGGGCCAACGTCCTGACTTTC. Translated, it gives CATSDARAGALGANVLTF.

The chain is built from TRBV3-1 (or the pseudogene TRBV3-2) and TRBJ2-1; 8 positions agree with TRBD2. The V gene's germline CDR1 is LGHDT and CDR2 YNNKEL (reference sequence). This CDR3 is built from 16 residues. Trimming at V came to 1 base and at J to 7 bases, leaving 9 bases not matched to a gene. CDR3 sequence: CASSQGRETSDNEQFF. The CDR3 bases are TGTGCCAGCAGCCAAGGTCGGGAGACTAGCGATAATGAGCAGTTCTTC.

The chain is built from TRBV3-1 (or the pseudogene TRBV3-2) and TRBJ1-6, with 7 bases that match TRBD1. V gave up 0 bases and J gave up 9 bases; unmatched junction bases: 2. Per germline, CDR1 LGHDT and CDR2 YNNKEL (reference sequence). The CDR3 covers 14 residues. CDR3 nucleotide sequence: TGTGCCAGCAGCCAAGACAGGGGGGCTTCACCCCTCCACTTT. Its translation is CASSQDRGASPLHF.

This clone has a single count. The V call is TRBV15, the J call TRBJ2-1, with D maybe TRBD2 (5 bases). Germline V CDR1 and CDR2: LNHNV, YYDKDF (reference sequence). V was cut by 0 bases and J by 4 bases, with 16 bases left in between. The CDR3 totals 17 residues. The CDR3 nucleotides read TGTGCCACCAGCAGAGATAATCGAGGGAGCATTTACAATGAGCAGTTCTTC. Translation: CATSRDNRGSIYNEQFF.

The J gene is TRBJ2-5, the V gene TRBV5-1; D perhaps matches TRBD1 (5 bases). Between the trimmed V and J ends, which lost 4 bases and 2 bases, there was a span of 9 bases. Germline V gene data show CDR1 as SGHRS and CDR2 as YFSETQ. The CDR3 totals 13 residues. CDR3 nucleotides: TGCGCCAGCAGCCTACAGGTTCAAGAGACCCAGTACTTC. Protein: CASSLQVQETQYF. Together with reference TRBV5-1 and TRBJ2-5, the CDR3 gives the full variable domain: KAGVTQTPRYLIKTRGQQVTLSCSPISGHRSVSWYQQTPGQGLQFLFEYFSETQRNKGNFPGRFSGRQFSNSRSEMNVSTLELGDSALYLCASSLQVQETQYFGPGTRLLVL.

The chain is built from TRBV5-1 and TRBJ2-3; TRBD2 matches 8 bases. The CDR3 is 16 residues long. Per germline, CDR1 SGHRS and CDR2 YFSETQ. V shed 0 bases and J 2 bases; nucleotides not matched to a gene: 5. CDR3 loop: CASSLGTSSPTDTQYF. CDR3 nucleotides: TGCGCCAGCAGCTTGGGGACTAGCTCGCCCACAGATACGCAGTATTTT.

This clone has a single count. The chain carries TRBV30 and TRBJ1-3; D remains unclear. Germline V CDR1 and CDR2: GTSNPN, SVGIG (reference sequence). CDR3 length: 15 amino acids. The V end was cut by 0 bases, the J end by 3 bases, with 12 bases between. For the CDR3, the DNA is TGTGCCTGGAGTGTATCGGGGATGATTGGAAACACCATATATTTT. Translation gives CAWSVSGMIGNTIYF.

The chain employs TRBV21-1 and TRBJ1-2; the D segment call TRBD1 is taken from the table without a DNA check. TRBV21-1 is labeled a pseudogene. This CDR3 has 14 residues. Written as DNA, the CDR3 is TGTGCCAGCAGCAAAGACAAGGGGGCGCGCGGCTACACCTTC. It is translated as CASSKDKGARGYTF.

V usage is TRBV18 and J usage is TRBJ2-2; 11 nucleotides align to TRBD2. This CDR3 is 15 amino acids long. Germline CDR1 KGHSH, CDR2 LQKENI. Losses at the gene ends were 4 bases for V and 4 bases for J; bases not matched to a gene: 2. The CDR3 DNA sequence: TGTGCCAGCTCACAGGGACTAGCGGTCACCGGGGAGCTGTTTTTT. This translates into CASSQGLAVTGELFF. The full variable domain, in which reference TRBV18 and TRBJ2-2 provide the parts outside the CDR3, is NAGVMQNPRHLVRRRGQEARLRCSPMKGHSHVYWYRQLPEEGLKFMVYLQKENIIDESGMPKERFSAEFPKEGPSILRIQQVVRGDSAAYFCASSQGLAVTGELFFGEGSRLTVL.

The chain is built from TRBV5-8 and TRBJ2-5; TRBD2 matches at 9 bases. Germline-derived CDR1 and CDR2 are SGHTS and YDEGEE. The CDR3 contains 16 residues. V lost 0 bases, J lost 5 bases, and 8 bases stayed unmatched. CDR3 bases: TGTGCCAGCAGCTTGGAGGTAGCGGGAGTATGGGAGACCCAGTACTTC. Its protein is CASSLEVAGVWETQYF.

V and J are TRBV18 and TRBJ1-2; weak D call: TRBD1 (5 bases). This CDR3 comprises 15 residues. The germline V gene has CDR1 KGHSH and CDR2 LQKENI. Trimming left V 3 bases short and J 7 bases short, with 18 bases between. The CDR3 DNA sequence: TGTGCCAGCTCACCTACTAACAGACAGAGTAGTGGCTACACCTTC. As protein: CASSPTNRQSSGYTF.

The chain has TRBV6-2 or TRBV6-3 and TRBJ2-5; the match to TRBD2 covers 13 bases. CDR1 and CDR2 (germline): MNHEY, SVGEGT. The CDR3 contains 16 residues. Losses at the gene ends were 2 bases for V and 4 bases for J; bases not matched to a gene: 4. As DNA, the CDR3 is TGTGCCAGCAGTTACGGACTAGCGGGAGAAGGAGAGACCCAGTACTTC. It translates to CASSYGLAGEGETQYF.

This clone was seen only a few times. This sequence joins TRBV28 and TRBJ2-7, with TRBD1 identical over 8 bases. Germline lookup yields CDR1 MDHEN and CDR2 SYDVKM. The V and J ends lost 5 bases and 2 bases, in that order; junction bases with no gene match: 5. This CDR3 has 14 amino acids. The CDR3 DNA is TGTGCCAGCAGTAGGACAGGGACTCCCTACGAGCAGTACTTC. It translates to CASSRTGTPYEQYF. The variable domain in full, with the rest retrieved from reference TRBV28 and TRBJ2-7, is DVKVTQSSRYLVKRTGEKVFLECVQDMDHENMFWYRQDPGLGLRLIYFSYDVKMKEKGDIPEGYSVSREKKERFSLILESASTNQTSMYLCASSRTGTPYEQYFGPGTRLTVT.

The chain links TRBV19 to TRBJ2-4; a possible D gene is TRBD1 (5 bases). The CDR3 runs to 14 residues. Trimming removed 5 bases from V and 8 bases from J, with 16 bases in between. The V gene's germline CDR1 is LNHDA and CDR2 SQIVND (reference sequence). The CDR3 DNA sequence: TGTGCCAGTAGTCCAGAAAGGGGCGCATACATTCAGTACTTC. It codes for CASSPERGAYIQYF. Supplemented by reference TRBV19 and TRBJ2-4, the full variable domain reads DGGITQSPKYLFRKEGQNVTLSCEQNLNHDAMYWYRQDPGQGLRLIYYSQIVNDFQKGDIAEGYSVSREKKESFPLTVTSAQKNPTAFYLCASSPERGAYIQYFGAGTRLSVL.

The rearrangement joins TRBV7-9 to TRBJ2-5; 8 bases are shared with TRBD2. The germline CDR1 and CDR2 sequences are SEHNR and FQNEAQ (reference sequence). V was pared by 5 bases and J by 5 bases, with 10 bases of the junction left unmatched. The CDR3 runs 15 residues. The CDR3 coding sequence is TGTGCCAGCAGCCTAGGACTAGCCCTCTGGGAGACCCAGTACTTC. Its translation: CASSLGLALWETQYF. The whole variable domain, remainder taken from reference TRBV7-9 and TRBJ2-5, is DTGVSQNPRHKITKRGQNVTFRCDPISEHNRLYWYRQTLGQGPEFLTYFQNEAQLEKSRLLSDRFSAERPKGSFSTLEIQRTEQGDSAMYLCASSLGLALWETQYFGPGTRLLVL.

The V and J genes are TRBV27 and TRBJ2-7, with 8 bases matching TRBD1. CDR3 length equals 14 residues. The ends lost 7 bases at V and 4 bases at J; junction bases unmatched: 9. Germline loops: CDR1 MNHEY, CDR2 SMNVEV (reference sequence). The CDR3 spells CASNKQGVNYEQYF. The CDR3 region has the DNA TGTGCCAGCAATAAACAGGGGGTGAATTACGAGCAGTACTTC.

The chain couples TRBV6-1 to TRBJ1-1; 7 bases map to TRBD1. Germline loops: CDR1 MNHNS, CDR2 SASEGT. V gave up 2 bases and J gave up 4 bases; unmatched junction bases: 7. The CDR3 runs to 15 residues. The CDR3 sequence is CASSEQQGYSTEAFF. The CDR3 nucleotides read TGTGCCAGCAGTGAACAACAGGGGTACAGCACTGAAGCTTTCTTT.

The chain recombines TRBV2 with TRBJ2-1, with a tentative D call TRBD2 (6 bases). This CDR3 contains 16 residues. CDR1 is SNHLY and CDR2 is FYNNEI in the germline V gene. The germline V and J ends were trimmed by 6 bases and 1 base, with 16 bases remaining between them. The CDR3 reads CASSGDWIRSYNEQFF. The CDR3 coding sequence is TGTGCCAGCAGCGGGGACTGGATCCGTTCCTACAATGAGCAGTTCTTC.

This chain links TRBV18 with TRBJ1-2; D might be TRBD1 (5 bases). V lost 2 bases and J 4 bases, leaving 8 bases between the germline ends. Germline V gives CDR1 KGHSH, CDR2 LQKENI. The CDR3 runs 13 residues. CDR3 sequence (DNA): TGTGCCAGCTCACCAGGGACTATCTATGGCTACACCTTC. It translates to CASSPGTIYGYTF.

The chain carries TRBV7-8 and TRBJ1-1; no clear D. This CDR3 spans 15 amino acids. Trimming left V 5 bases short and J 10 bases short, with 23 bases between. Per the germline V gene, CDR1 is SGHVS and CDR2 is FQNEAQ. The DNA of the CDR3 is TGTGCCAGCAGCCCTCCTAACAGTGGAAGAGGGTTAGCTTTCTTT. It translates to CASSPPNSGRGLAFF.

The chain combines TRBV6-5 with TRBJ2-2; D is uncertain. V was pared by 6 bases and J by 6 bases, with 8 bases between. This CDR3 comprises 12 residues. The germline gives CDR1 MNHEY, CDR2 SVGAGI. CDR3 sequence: CASRILAGELFF. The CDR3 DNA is TGTGCCAGCAGAATCCTCGCCGGGGAGCTGTTTTTT.

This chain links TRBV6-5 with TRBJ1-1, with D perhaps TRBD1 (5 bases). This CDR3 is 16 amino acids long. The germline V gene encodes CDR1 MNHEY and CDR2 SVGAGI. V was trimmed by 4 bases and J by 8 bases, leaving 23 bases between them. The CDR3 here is CASSSSLGQGGAEAFF. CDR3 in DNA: TGTGCCAGCAGTTCTTCCCTTGGGCAGGGCGGGGCGGAAGCTTTCTTT.

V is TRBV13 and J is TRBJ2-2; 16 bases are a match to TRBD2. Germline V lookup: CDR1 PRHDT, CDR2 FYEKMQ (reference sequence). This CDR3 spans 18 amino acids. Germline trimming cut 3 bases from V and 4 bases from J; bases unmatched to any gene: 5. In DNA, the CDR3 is TGTGCCAGCAGCTTGGGACTAGCGGGAGGGCCAAGCACCGGGGAGCTGTTTTTT. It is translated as CASSLGLAGGPSTGELFF.